One and the same sample provided the 18 T cell receptor beta chains below, sequenced in a study of shared clonotypes between healthy human individuals. Clones were sequenced by immunoSEQ multiplex PCR, and TCRdb holds only the in-frame ones, with some missing. Of some 600,000 clones in the sample, approximately 96% were seen once. Naive CD8 cells lacked CD45RO and underwent positive selection for CCR7, leaving out terminally differentiated effector memory CD45RA+ cells. The sample was naive CD8+ T cells sorted from blood. The receptors here all came from a woman aged 25 to 39 in good health.

The chain employs TRBV2 and TRBJ2-4; D is unresolved. V was pared by 2 bases and J by 0 bases, with 11 bases between. CDR3 length equals 16 residues. Germline V gene lookup returns CDR1 SNHLY and CDR2 FYNNEI. The CDR3 region has the DNA TGTGCCAGCAGTGAATCGTATGTACTAGCCAAAAACATTCAGTACTTC. It translates to CASSESYVLAKNIQYF.

Concerning this clone itself: This CDR3 is also generated by other DNA sequences in the sample. The CDR3 DNA follows: TGTGCCAGCAGCCCGTCGTTGAACACTGAAGCTTTCTTT. This translates into CASSPSLNTEAFF. V and J are TRBV14 and TRBJ1-1; D ambiguous. Germline V gene data show CDR1 as SGHDN and CDR2 as FVKESK. The CDR3 runs to 13 residues. V was shortened by 4 bases and J by 0 bases, with 6 bases between the two germline ends.

J is TRBJ2-7 and V is TRBV5-5; 9 bases agree with TRBD2. The CDR3 sequence is 16 residues long. The V segment lost 4 bases and the J segment 3 bases; nucleotides outside the gene matches: 11. CDR1 is SGHKS, CDR2 YYEKEE, per germline (reference sequence). CDR3 DNA: TGTGCCAGCAGCGGGCGGGCTAGCGGGACATTCTACGAGCAGTACTTC. It translates to CASSGRASGTFYEQYF.

The genes are TRBV4-1 and TRBJ2-7; TRBD2 matches 11 bases. The germline V gene has CDR1 MGHRA and CDR2 YSYEKL. The CDR3 runs to 16 residues. Unmatched junction bases numbered 4, after V lost 3 bases and J lost 0 bases. DNA of the CDR3: TGCGCCAGCAGCCAGACAGGGACTAGCGGCTCCTACGAGCAGTACTTC. Its protein product is CASSQTGTSGSYEQYF.

CDR3 amino acids: CASSSTLRDLRGQETQYF. CDR3 nucleotides: TGCGCCAGCAGCTCCACTCTCCGGGACTTGAGGGGACAAGAGACCCAGTACTTC. This chain links TRBV4-1 with TRBJ2-5; possibly TRBD2 for D (6 bases). The CDR3 is made up of 18 amino acids. CDR1 MGHRA and CDR2 YSYEKL come from the germline V gene. V was clipped by 5 bases and J by 2 bases, with 24 bases between them.

V usage is TRBV27 and J usage is TRBJ2-1; D remains ambiguous. The CDR3 extends over 14 amino acids. Trimming cost V 3 bases and J 7 bases, with 13 bases left between them. The germline V gene has CDR1 MNHEY and CDR2 SMNVEV (reference sequence). The CDR3 DNA is TGTGCCAGCAGTTTTTTAGGAAGCGCGAATGAGCAGTTCTTC. Its protein product is CASSFLGSANEQFF.

The genes are TRBV27 and TRBJ2-7, with 8 positions matching TRBD2. CDR1 is MNHEY, CDR2 SMNVEV, per germline (reference sequence). CDR3 length: 13 residues. V lost 4 bases to trimming and J lost 7 bases; unmatched junction nucleotides: 6. CDR3: CASSSLAGWEQYF. The CDR3 nucleotides read TGTGCCAGCAGTTCGTTAGCGGGATGGGAGCAGTACTTC.

The rearrangement uses TRBV11-2 and TRBJ1-5; possible D gene TRBD1, 6 bases. The CDR3 sequence is 13 residues long. The ends were cut back, 5 bases at V and 7 bases at J, with 12 bases in the middle. Germline V gene data show CDR1 as SGHAT and CDR2 as FQNNGV. The CDR3 protein is CASSPDSHQPQHF. The CDR3, as DNA: TGTGCCAGCAGCCCGGACAGTCACCAGCCCCAGCATTTT.

This chain connects TRBV2 to TRBJ1-1, with no clear D. Looked up from germline, CDR1 is SNHLY and CDR2 is FYNNEI. The CDR3 totals 11 residues. Trimming shortened V by 9 bases and J by 4 bases, and 9 bases separated the two germline ends. This chain's CDR3 is CARDAGTEAFF. DNA of the CDR3: TGTGCCAGGGACGCGGGCACTGAAGCTTTCTTT.

The V gene is TRBV7-9, the J gene TRBJ2-7; D may match TRBD1 or TRBD2 (5 bases each). This CDR3 region has 13 residues. Germline values: CDR1 SEHNR, CDR2 FQNEAQ (reference sequence). V gave up 6 bases and J gave up 6 bases, with 15 bases separating them. CDR3 residues: CASSYKRDPEQYF. CDR3 bases: TGTGCCAGCAGTTATAAGAGGGACCCCGAGCAGTACTTC.

This chain links TRBV2 with TRBJ1-1; 7 nucleotides match TRBD1. After removal of 11 bases from V and 0 bases from J, the junction contained 6 bases not matched to a gene. This CDR3 is built from 13 residues. Germline loops: CDR1 SNHLY, CDR2 FYNNEI. The CDR3 DNA is TGTGCCGGAGAGGACAGGCTGAACACTGAAGCTTTCTTT. This codes for CAGEDRLNTEAFF.

J is TRBJ1-3 and V is TRBV28; D unresolved. This CDR3 has 13 amino acids. Germline CDR1 reads MDHEN; CDR2 reads SYDVKM. V shed 6 bases and J shed 4 bases, with 10 bases lying between them. CDR3 sequence (DNA): TGTGCCAGCAGCCACAGTTTAGGAAACACCATATATTTT. It translates to CASSHSLGNTIYF.

The chain couples TRBV6-1 to TRBJ2-7; no clear D gene. The CDR3 covers 14 residues. Germline CDR1 and CDR2: MNHNS and SASEGT. The ends were cut back, 5 bases at V and 2 bases at J, with 13 bases in the middle. CDR3 residues: CASSQTQQPYEQYF. The CDR3 nucleotides are TGTGCCAGCAGTCAGACCCAGCAACCCTACGAGCAGTACTTC.

The rearrangement joins TRBV2 to TRBJ2-7; D is possibly TRBD1 (5 bases). The CDR3 is 13 amino acids. V was shortened by 11 bases and J by 0 bases, with 14 bases between the two germline ends. From germline, CDR1 is SNHLY and CDR2 FYNNEI. CDR3 bases: TGTGCCGGTCAGGGCGGTAGCTCCTACGAGCAGTACTTC. Translating gives CAGQGGSSYEQYF. The entire variable domain, with the rest obtained from reference TRBV2 and TRBJ2-7, is as follows: EPEVTQTPSHQVTQMGQEVILRCVPISNHLYFYWYRQILGQKVEFLVSFYNNEISEKSEIFDDQFSVERPDGSNFTLKIRSTKLEDSAMYFCAGQGGSSYEQYFGPGTRLTVT.

The chain joins TRBV19 to TRBJ2-3; D gene unclear. Between the trimmed V and J ends, which lost 3 bases and 3 bases, there was a span of 10 bases. The germline CDR1 and CDR2 sequences are LNHDA and SQIVND (reference sequence). The CDR3 totals 14 residues. The CDR3, as DNA: TGTGCCAGTAGTATGGATCTGGAAACAGATACGCAGTATTTT. Translation gives CASSMDLETDTQYF.

This clone appeared a few times. This chain links TRBV19 with TRBJ1-2; 8 nucleotides match TRBD1. The CDR3 extends over 12 amino acids. The germline V gene has CDR1 LNHDA and CDR2 SQIVND (reference sequence). V lost 6 bases, J lost 6 bases, and 3 bases stayed unmatched. CDR3 sequence (DNA): TGTGCCAGTAGACCGACAGGGGATGGCTACACCTTC. Amino acid sequence: CASRPTGDGYTF.

This chain joins TRBV14 and TRBJ2-1, with 11 bases identical to TRBD2. Germline values: CDR1 SGHDN, CDR2 FVKESK. There are 15 residues in the CDR3. The J segment lost 5 bases and the V segment lost 4 bases, leaving 4 bases of the junction unmatched. The CDR3 DNA is TGTGCCAGCAGCCTACTACTAGCGGGAGACAATGAGCAGTTCTTC. It is translated as CASSLLLAGDNEQFF.

V and J are TRBV4-1 and TRBJ2-7; no firm D call. Trimming left V 1 base short and J 7 bases short, with 17 bases between. The CDR3 covers 15 residues. Germline values: CDR1 MGHRA, CDR2 YSYEKL. The CDR3 is CASSQGRFSPLEQYF. The CDR3 coding sequence is TGCGCCAGCAGCCAAGGCCGGTTCAGCCCCCTGGAGCAGTACTTC.